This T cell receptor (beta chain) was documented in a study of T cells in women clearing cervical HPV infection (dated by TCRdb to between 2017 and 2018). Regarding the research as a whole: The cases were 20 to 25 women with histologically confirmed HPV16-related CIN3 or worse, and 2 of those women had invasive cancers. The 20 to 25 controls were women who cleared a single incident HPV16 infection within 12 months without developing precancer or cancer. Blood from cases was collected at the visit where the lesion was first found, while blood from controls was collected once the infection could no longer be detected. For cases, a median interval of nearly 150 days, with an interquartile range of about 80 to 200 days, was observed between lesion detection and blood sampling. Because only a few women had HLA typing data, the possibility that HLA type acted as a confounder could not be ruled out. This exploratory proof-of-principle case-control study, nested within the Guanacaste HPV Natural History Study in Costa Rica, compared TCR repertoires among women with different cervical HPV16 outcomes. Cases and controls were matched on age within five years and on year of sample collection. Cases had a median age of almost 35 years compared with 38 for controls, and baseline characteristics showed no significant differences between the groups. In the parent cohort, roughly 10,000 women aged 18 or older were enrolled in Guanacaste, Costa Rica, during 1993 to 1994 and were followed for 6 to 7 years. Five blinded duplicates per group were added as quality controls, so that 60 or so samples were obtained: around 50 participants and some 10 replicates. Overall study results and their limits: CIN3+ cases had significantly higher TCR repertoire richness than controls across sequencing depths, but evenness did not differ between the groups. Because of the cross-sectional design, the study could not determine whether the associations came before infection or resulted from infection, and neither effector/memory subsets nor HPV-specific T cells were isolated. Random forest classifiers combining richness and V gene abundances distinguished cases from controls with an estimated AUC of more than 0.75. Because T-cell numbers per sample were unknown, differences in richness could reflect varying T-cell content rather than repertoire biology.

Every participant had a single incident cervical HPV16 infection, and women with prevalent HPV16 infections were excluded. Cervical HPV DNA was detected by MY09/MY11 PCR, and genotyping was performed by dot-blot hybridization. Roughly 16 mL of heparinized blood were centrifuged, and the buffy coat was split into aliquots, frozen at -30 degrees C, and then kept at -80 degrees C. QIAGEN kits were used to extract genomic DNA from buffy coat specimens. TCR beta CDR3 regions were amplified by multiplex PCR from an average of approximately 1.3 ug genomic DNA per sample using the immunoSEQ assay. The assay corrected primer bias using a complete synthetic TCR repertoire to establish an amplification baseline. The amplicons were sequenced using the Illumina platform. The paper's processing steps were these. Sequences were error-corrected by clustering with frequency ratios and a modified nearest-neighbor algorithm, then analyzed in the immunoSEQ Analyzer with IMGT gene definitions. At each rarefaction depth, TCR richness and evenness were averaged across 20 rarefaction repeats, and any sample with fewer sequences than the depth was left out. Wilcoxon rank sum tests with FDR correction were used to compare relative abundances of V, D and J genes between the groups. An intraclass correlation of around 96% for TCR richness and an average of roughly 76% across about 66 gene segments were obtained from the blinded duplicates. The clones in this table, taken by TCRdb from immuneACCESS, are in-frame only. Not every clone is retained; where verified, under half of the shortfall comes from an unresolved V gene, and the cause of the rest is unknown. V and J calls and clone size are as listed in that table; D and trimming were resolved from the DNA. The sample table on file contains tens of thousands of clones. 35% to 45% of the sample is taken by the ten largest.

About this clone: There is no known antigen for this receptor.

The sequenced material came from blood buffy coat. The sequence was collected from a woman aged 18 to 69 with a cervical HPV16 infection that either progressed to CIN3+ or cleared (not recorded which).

CDR3 region: CASSRGTGLQPQYF. The sequenced part of the CDR3 DNA is TGTGCCAGCAGCCGCGGGACAGGTTTGCAGCCG. Here the chain combines TRBV7-2 and TRBJ2-3; the central 8 bases match TRBD1. The missing CDR3 end, 3 residues past where the read stops, is filled in from the germline J gene. Counted from cysteine to phenylalanine, this CDR3 has 14 amino acids. Shown are 33 bases from within the CDR3, in frame from base 1. CDR1 and CDR2 (SGHTA, FQGNSA) derive from the germline V gene.